This T cell receptor (beta chain) derives from a study of cytomegalovirus exposure and HLA in healthy donors. Whole-study findings and limits: Donors belonging to an Asian-associated ancestry cluster reportedly showed fewer N-insertions in productive TCRs than the roughly 700-donor mean, according to what a later analysis found.

All the people who gave samples were healthy bone marrow donors. The PCR contained 60 Vbeta and 13 Jbeta primers. The repertoire was sequenced with immunoSEQ multiplex PCR; TCRdb's copy has only in-frame clones and lacks some. The table records about 150,000 clones, approximately 71% of them present only once. Points on this clone: The antigen remains unidentified.

Deletions cut 7 bases from V and 0 bases from J, with 13 bases between. CDR3 length equals 15 residues. The V gene's germline CDR1 is SNHLY and CDR2 FYNNEI. J is TRBJ2-1 and V is TRBV2, with D tentatively TRBD2 (6 bases). The sequence was obtained from a man younger than 35 in good health and CMV-seropositive. The sequenced sample was PBMCs. The CDR3 nucleotides read TGTGCCAGCACCGAGCGGGCGAGCTCCTACAATGAGCAGTTCTTC. It translates to CASTERASSYNEQFF.